This T cell receptor (beta chain) was identified in a study of T cell changes during pregnancy in multiple sclerosis. V trimming: 1 base; J trimming: 2 bases; junction bases outside the gene matches: 10. CDR3 length equals 18 residues. Germline CDR1 SEHNR, CDR2 FQNEAQ (reference sequence). Clones were sequenced by immunoSEQ multiplex PCR, and TCRdb holds only the in-frame ones, with some missing. The sample yields roughly 60,000 clones, roughly 92% seen once. The TCR was taken from a female donor with multiple sclerosis, enrolled in a pregnancy study. This chain links TRBV7-9 with TRBJ2-3; 9 bases align to TRBD1. Sequencing used peripheral blood, obtained in the second trimester of pregnancy. Written as DNA, the CDR3 is TGTGCCAGCAGCTTAGGGACAGGGGATTACCCCTTCACAGATACGCAGTATTTT. Protein sequence: CASSLGTGDYPFTDTQYF.